Included here is one T cell receptor beta chain sequence, with context. In the source study's methods: For nucleated cells, counts were estimated from reference gene primer amplification. Sequencing used immunoSEQ multiplex PCR; TCRdb keeps in-frame clones, though not all of them. Clonal size and the V and J genes are those of that table, whereas D and trimming came from the DNA. The sample lists under 450,000 clones; 80% to 90% were seen once. This record belongs to a study of blood T cell repertoires in COVID-19. Whole-study context: Samples of COVID-19 (acute and convalescent) were obtained from the United States, Italy and Spain. T cells, B-cell-depleted T cells, or PBMCs supplied cDNA or gDNA.

Seattle's enrolled individuals joined amid active infection and were then monitored longitudinally. The TCR was taken from a woman aged 55 to 70 with COVID-19, enrolled during active disease. The sequencing sample was made of peripheral blood.

This CDR3 reads CASAKLSGTGTSPLHF. In DNA, the CDR3 is TGTGCCAGTGCCAAACTCTCCGGGACAGGGACTTCACCCCTCCACTTT. V and J are TRBV19 and TRBJ1-6; 9 bases fit TRBD1. V lost 8 bases, J lost 9 bases, and 14 bases stayed unmatched. Looked up from germline, CDR1 is LNHDA and CDR2 is SQIVND (reference sequence). CDR3 size: 16 residues.